This T cell receptor beta chain emerged from a study of blood T cell dynamics during melanoma immunotherapy. About the study: Metastatic melanoma patients received first-line pembrolizumab or nivolumab plus ipilimumab.

Time point specified: pre-treatment baseline. No patient had earlier systemic cancer treatment, concurrent immunosuppressants, or another active cancer. TCRdb's copy holds only in-frame clones and misses some; the assay was immunoSEQ multiplex PCR. The table lists some 13,000 clones, 92% of them singletons, with approximately 0.18% in the top ten. The specimen was effector memory CD8+ T cells from blood, collected from a patient treated with checkpoint blockade. The TCR originated in a human donor with melanoma.

Here the CDR3 DNA reads TGTGCCAGCAGCAGGGGGGCCCCTAACACTGAAGCTTTCTTT. Translation gives CASSRGAPNTEAFF. The chain has TRBV9 and TRBJ1-1; D is perhaps TRBD1 (6 bases). There are 14 residues in the CDR3. Trimming took off 4 bases at V and 2 bases at J, with 12 bases between the two ends. Germline V gives CDR1 SGDLS, CDR2 YYNGEE.